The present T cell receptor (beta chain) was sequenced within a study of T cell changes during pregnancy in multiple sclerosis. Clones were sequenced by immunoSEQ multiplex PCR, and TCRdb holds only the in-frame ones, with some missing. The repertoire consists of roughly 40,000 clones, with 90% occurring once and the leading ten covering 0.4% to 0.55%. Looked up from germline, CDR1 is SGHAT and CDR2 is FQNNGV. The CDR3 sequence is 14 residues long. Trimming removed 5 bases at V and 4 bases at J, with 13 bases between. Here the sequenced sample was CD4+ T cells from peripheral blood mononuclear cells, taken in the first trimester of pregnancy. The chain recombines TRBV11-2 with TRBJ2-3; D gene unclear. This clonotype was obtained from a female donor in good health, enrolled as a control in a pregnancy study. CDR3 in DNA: TGTGCCAGCAGCACCACTAATCCCGCAGATACGCAGTATTTT. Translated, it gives CASSTTNPADTQYF.